This note documents a single T cell receptor beta chain sequence. This specimen belongs to a study of cytomegalovirus exposure and HLA in healthy donors. Using immunoSEQ multiplex PCR, the repertoire was profiled, and TCRdb retains in-frame clones only, with some absent. The sample shows under 400,000 clones, approximately 88% of them seen only once. The germline gives CDR1 SQVTM, CDR2 ANQGSEA. The CDR3 sequence is 14 residues long. V shed 2 bases and J 3 bases; nucleotides not matched to a gene: 4. What was sequenced was PBMCs. This TCR came from a man younger than 40 in good health and CMV-seronegative. The genes are TRBV29-1 and TRBJ2-7; the match to TRBD2 covers 10 bases. In DNA form, the CDR3 reads TGCAGCGTTGAAAATCCTAGCGGGGGCTACGAGCAGTACTTC. Translation: CSVENPSGGYEQYF.